This T cell receptor (beta chain) was identified in a study of blood T cell repertoires in COVID-19 (dated by TCRdb to 2018 to 2020). Regarding the complete study: Samples from collaborators originated in the United States, Italy and Spain and spanned both the acute and convalescent phases of COVID-19. The prospective study material was composed of cDNA or gDNA derived from T cells, B-cell-depleted T cells, or PBMCs. The dataset comprised deeply sampled blood TCRbeta repertoires from subjects exposed to, actively infected with, or recovered from COVID-19. The repertoires were released in a freely available public database intended as a resource for research on the immune response to SARS-CoV-2. Samples were obtained from the ongoing ImmuneRACE study (first 160 participants) and from about 1,300 subjects provided by 6 global collaborators. Sample metadata almost always included a de-identified subject ID, COVID-19 status, age in years and sex. HLA class I and class II types, where available, came from metadata supplied by the sample provider rather than from assay-based typing. Here is what the overall study found, with its caveats: Clinical and demographic metadata were provided uncurated, with the amount varying by source and participant.

Remarks on this clone: What this receptor recognizes is not known. No much larger clone exists at a distance of one base, and base qualities are not known.

The CDR3 holds 13 amino acids from the cysteine to the phenylalanine. Only the CDR3 portion is preserved as DNA: 39 bases, with reading frame beginning at the first base. At the junction V is shortened by 0 bases and J by 5 bases, with 7 bases in between. CDR1 is given as MGHRA and CDR2 as YSYEKL, both from the germline V gene. The immunoSEQ Assay, a bias-controlled multiplex PCR, was used to amplify TCRbeta CDR3 regions from genomic DNA. Turning to the authors' computational methods: Nucleated cell counts per sample were estimated from amplification of reference gene primers within the assay. To quantify the absolute abundance of each unique TCRbeta CDR3 rearrangement, sequence reads were collapsed and filtered. For each sample, productive Simpson clonality was calculated as the square root of Simpson's diversity index across productive rearrangements. TCRdb took over this immuneACCESS table, retaining in-frame rearrangements with V and J assigned. Such tables are incomplete; in checked studies, under half of the missing clones stem from an unresolved V gene, and the remainder is unexplained. Clonal size and the V and J genes are those of that table, whereas D and trimming came from the DNA. This sample gives around 220,000 clones in total; around 90% of them show up just once. The ten largest clonotypes hold over 13% of the sample.

In the prospective study, participants were roughly 18 to 90 years old, resided in 25 or so geographic areas of the United States, and were enrolled through a virtual design. In the prospective study, participants were assigned to cohorts based on the clinical history participants reported in a screening survey and a study questionnaire. Exposed participants had been in contact with someone with a PCR-confirmed or clinician-diagnosed COVID-19 case within 2 weeks of study entry. In the prospective study, whole blood, serum and a nasopharyngeal or oropharyngeal swab were collected from each participant by mobile phlebotomists. Participants in the prospective study had the option to provide additional blood draws and questionnaires over a roughly 2-month period. Before DNA extraction, prospective study blood samples were shipped either frozen or at room temperature.

Sequencing was performed on PBMCs or T cells enriched from blood (not recorded which). This receptor chain uses TRBV4-1 and TRBJ1-2; the D gene remains uncertain. The source of this sequence is a man in his thirties or forties who had been exposed to COVID-19. The CDR3 protein is CASSQEGGYGYTF. The DNA reads TGCGCCAGCAGCCAAGAGGGAGGTTATGGCTACACCTTC.